Included here is one TCR beta chain sequence, with context. Seattle patients were enrolled while actively infected and followed longitudinally. Per the authors' pipeline: Quantification of nucleated cells was approximated via reference gene primer amplification. Method: immunoSEQ multiplex PCR; TCRdb's copy keeps in-frame clones and lacks some. The V and J calls and clone size were taken over from that table, and D and trimming were inferred from the DNA. The profile shows 220,000 or so clones, roughly 90% of them singletons. This specimen belongs to a study of blood T cell repertoires in COVID-19. Study summary: COVID-19 samples, acute and convalescent, were from the United States, Italy and Spain. Nucleic acid was either cDNA or gDNA, and it came from T cells, B-cell-depleted T cells, or PBMCs.

Germline CDR1 and CDR2: MNHEY and SVGAGI. The ends lost 2 bases at V and 8 bases at J; junction bases unmatched: 8. The CDR3 is made up of 14 amino acids. The receptor was isolated from a man between 60 and 70 years old with COVID-19, enrolled during active disease. The sequencing input was peripheral blood. The chain carries TRBV6-5 and TRBJ1-2, with 7 bases lining up with TRBD1. This CDR3 is CASSYREGTVGYTF. The CDR3 DNA follows: TGTGCCAGCAGTTACCGGGAAGGGACAGTAGGCTACACCTTC.